This TCR beta chain was sequenced during a study of blood T cells in healthy people across ages. As for this clonotype: Its antigen is unknown.

Study findings and constraints: Estimated diversity that came from one million T cells was considered an underestimate. Greater diversity and more naive CD4+ cells were seen in long-lived donors than in aged donors.

A second 7 to 11 cycle PCR used barcoded and J-beta primers. At least 2.5 million CDR3-containing paired-end reads were obtained per sample. MiXCR, applied by TCRdb to the 5' RACE reads, yields one record per CDR3 protein. Of hundreds of thousands of distinct CDR3 sequences detected, about 24% appear once; the ten largest clones hold 22%. This TCR came from a man aged 70-80 years in good health. The sequencing input was blood.

CDR3 sequence (DNA): TGTGCCAGCAGCGCTACGGTACAGGGGTACAATGAGCAGTTCTTC. Translated, it gives CASSATVQGYNEQFF. This rearrangement joins TRBV7-3 to TRBJ2-1; TRBD1 matches 7 bases. The germline V gene has CDR1 SGHTA and CDR2 FQGTGA. The CDR3 runs 15 residues. V gave up 5 bases and J gave up 4 bases; unmatched junction bases: 8. Using reference TRBV7-3 and TRBJ2-1 for the parts outside the CDR3, the full variable domain is GAGVSQTPSNKVTEKGKYVELRCDPISGHTALYWYRQSLGQGPEFLIYFQGTGAADDSGLPNDRFFAVRPEGSVSTLKIQRTERGDSAVYLCASSATVQGYNEQFFGPGTRLTVL.